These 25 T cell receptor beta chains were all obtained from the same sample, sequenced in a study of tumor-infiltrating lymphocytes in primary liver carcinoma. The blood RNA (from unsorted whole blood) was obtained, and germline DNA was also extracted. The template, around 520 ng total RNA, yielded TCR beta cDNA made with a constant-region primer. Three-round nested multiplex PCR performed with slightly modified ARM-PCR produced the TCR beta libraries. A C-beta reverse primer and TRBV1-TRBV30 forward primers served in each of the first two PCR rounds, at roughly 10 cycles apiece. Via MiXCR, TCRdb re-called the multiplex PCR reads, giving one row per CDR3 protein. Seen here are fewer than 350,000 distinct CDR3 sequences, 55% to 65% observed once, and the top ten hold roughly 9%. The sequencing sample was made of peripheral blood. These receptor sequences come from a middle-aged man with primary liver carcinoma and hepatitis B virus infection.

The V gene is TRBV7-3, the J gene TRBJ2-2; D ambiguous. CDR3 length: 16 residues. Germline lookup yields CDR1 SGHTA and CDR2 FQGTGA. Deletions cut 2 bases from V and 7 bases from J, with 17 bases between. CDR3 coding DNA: TGTGCCAGCAGCTTATACCAGGTGGCGAGAATCGGGGAGCTGTTTTTT. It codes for CASSLYQVARIGELFF.

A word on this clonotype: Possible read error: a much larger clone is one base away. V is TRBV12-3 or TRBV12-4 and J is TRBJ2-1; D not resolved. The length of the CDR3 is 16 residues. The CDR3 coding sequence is TGTGCCAGCAGTTTTACGGTAGGGATCGACCCTAGTGAGCTGTTCTTC. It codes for CASSFTVGIDPSELFF.

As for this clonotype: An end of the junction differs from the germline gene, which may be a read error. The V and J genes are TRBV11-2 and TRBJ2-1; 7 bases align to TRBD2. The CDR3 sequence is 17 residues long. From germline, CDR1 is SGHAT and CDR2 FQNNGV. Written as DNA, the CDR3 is TGCGCCAGCAGCGAGTTTTCGGGACTAACGGGGTTCAATGAGCAGTTCTTC. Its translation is CASSEFSGLTGFNEQFF.

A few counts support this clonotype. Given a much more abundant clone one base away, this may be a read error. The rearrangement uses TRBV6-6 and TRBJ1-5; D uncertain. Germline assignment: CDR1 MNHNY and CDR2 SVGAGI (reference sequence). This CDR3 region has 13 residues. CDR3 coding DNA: TGTGTCAGCAGGCCATATAGCAATCAGCCCCAGCATTTT. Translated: CVSRPYSNQPQHF.

For the CDR3, the DNA is TGCGCCAGCAGCCAAGATTACACTGACTTGAACACTGAAGCTTTCTTT. Encoded protein: CASSQDYTDLNTEAFF. V and J are TRBV4-1 and TRBJ1-1, with D uncertain. The V end was cut by 0 bases, the J end by 0 bases, with 11 bases between. Germline V CDR1 and CDR2: MGHRA, YSYEKL. The CDR3 extends over 16 amino acids.

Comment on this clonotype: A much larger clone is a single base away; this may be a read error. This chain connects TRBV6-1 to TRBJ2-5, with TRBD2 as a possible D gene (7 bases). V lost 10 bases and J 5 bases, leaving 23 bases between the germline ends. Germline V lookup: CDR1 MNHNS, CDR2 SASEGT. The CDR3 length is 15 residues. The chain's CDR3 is CANRESGAPRETQYF. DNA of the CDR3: TGTGCCAACAGGGAAAGCGGGGCCCCACGGGAGACCCAGTACTTC.

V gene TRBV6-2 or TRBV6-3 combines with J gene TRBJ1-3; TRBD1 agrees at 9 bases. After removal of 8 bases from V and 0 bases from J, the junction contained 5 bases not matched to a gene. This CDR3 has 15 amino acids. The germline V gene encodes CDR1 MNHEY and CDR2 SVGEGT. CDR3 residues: CASGRQGDSGNTIYF. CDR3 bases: TGTGCCAGCGGACGACAGGGGGACTCTGGAAACACCATATATTTT.

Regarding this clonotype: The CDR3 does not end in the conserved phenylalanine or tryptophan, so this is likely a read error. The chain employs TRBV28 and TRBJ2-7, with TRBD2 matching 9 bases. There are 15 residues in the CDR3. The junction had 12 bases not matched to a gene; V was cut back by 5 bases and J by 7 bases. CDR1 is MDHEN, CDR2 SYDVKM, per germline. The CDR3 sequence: CASSPVREGPREQYL. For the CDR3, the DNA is TGTGCCAGCAGTCCCGTGCGGGAGGGCCCGAGGGAGCAGTACTTA.

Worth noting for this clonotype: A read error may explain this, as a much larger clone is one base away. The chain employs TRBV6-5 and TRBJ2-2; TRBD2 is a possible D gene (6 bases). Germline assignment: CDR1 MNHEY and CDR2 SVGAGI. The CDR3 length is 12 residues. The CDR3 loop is CATRDLSGGLFF. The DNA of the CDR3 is TGTGCCACCAGGGACTTATCTGGGGGGCTGTTTTTT.

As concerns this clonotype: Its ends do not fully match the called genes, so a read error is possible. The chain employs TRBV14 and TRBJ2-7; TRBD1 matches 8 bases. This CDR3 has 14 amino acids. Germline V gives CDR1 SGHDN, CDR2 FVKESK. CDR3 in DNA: TGTGCCAGCAACCAAGGGACAGGAGCCTACGAGCAGTACTTC. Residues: CASNQGTGAYEQYF.

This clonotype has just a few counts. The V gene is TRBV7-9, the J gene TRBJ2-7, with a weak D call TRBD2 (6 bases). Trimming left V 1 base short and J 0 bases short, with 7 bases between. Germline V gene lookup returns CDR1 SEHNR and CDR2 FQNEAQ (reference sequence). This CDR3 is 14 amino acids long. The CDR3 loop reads CASSLEGLSYEQYF. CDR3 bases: TGTGCCAGCAGCTTAGAGGGACTCTCCTACGAGCAGTACTTC.

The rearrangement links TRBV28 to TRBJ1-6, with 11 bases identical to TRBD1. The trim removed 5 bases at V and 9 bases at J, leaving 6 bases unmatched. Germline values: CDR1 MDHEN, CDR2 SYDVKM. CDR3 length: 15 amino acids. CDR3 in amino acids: CASSRGQGAFSPLHF. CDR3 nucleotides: TGTGCCAGCAGTCGAGGACAGGGGGCCTTTTCACCCCTCCACTTT.

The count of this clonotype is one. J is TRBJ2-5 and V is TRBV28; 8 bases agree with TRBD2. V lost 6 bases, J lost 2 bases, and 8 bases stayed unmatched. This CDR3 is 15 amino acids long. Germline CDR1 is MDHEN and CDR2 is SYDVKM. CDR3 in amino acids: CASRLPLAEQETQYF. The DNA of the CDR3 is TGTGCCAGCAGACTTCCACTAGCGGAGCAAGAGACCCAGTACTTC.

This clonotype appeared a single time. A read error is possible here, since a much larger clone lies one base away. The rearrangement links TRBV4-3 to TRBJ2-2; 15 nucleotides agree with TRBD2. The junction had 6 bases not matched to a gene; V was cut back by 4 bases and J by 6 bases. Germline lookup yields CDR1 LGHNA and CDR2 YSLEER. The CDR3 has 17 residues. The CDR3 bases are TGCGCCAGCAGCCTGGGACTAGCGGGAGGTTCCGCCGGGGAGCTGTTTTTT. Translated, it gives CASSLGLAGGSAGELFF.

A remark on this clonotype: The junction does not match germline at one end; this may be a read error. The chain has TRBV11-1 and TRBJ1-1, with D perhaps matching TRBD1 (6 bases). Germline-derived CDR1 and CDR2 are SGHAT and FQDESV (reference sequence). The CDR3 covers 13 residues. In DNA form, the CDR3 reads TGTGCCAGCAGTCGGGACACGACTACTGAGGCTTTCTTT. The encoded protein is CASSRDTTTEAFF.

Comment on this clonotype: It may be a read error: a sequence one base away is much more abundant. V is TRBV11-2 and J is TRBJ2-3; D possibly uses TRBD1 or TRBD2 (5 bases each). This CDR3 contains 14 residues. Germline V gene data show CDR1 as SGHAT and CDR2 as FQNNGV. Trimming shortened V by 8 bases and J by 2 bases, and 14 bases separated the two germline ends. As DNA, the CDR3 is TGTGCCAGCGGCCGGGGCTTTGACACAGATACGCAGTATTTT. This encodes CASGRGFDTDTQYF. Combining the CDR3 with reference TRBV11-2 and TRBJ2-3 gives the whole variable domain EAGVAQSPRYKIIEKRQSVAFWCNPISGHATLYWYQQILGQGPKLLIQFQNNGVVDDSQLPKDRFSAERLKGVDSTLKIQPAKLEDSAVYLCASGRGFDTDTQYFGPGTRLTVL.

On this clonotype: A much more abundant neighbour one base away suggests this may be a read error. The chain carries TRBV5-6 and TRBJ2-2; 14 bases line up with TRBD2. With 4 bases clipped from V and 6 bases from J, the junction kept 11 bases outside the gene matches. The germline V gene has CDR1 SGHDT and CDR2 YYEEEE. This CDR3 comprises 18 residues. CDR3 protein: CASSQGLAGVVGAGELFF. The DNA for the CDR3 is TGTGCCAGCAGCCAGGGACTAGCGGGAGTTGTCGGCGCCGGGGAGCTGTTTTTT.

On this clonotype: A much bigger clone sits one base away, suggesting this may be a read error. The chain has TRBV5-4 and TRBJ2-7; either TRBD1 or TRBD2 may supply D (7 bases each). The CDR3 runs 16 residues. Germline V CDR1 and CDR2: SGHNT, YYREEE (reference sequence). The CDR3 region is CANSLGAGDSFREQYF. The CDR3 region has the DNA TGTGCCAACAGCTTGGGGGCGGGGGACAGCTTTCGCGAGCAGTACTTC.

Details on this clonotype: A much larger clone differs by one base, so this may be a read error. The CDR3 spells CASNQVPGQGTDTQYF. For the CDR3, the DNA is TGCGCCAGCAACCAAGTTCCAGGACAGGGAACAGATACGCAGTATTTT. The rearrangement joins TRBV4-1 to TRBJ2-3; TRBD1 matches 8 bases. The CDR3 length is 16 residues. The germline gives CDR1 MGHRA, CDR2 YSYEKL.

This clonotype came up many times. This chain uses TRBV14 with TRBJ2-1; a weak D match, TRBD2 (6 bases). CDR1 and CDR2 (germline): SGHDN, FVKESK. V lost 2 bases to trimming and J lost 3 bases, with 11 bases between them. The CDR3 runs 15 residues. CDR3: CASSQTAGSYNEQFF. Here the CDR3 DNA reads TGTGCCAGCAGCCAAACGGCGGGGAGCTACAATGAGCAGTTCTTC.

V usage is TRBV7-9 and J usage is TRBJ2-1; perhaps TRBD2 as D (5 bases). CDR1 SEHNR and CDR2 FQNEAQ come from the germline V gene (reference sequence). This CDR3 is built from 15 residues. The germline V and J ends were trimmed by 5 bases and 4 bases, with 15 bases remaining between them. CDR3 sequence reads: CASSPSGREYNEQFF. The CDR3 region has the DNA TGTGCCAGCAGCCCCAGTGGTAGGGAGTACAATGAGCAGTTCTTC.

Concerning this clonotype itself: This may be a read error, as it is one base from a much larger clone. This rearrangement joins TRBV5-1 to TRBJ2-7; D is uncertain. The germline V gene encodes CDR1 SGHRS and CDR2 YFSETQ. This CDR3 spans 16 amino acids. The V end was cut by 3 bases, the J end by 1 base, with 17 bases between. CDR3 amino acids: CASSSNPKRPSYEQYF. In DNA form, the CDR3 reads TGCGCCAGCAGCTCAAACCCTAAGAGACCTTCCTACGAGCAGTACTTC. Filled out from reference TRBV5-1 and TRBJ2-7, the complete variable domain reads KAGVTQTPRYLIKTRGQQVTLSCSPISGHRSVSWYQQTPGQGLQFLFEYFSETQRNKGNFPGRFSGRQFSNSRSEMNVSTLELGDSALYLCASSSNPKRPSYEQYFGPGTRLTVT.

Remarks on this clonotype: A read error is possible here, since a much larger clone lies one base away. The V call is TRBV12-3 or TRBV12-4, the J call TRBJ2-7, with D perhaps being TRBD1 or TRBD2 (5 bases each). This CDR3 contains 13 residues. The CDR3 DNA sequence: TGTGTCAGCAAGGGGCAGGGAGAACGTCCTTTGTACTTC. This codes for CVSKGQGERPLYF.

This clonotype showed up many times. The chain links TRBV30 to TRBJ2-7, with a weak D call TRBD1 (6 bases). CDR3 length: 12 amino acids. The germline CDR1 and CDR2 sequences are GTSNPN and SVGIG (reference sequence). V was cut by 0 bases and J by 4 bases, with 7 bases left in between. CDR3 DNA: TGTGCCTGGAGTGTTACAGGGTACGAGCAGTACTTC. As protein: CAWSVTGYEQYF.

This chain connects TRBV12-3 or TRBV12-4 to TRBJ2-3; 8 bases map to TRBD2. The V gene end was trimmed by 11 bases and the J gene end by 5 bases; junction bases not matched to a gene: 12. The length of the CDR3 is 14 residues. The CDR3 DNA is TGTGCCGACAGTTCAACTAGCGGCGGAGATACGCAGTATTTT. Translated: CADSSTSGGDTQYF.